Described below is a single T cell receptor beta chain sequence and its context. These data belong to a study of blood T cell repertoires in COVID-19. The method was immunoSEQ multiplex PCR; TCRdb's version includes in-frame clones alone and lacks a portion of them. The data contain a few hundred thousand clones, roughly 87% of them singletons. V shed 1 base and J shed 6 bases, with 3 bases lying between them. The CDR3 has 12 residues. In germline, CDR1 is SGHTA, CDR2 FQGTGA. The receptor comes from a woman aged 30 to 39 who had recovered from COVID-19. What was sequenced was PBMCs or T cells enriched from blood (not recorded which). V gene TRBV7-3 combines with J gene TRBJ2-2; no reliable D call. CDR3 DNA sequence: TGTGCCAGCAGCTTAAGGCCCGGGGAGCTGTTTTTT. This gives the protein CASSLRPGELFF.